This T cell receptor (beta chain) was sequenced in a study of blood T cell repertoires in COVID-19. The assay was immunoSEQ multiplex PCR, and TCRdb's table has in-frame clones only and misses some. Of approximately 150,000 clones in the sample, around nine tenths are singletons; the top ten hold about 11%. This CDR3 is built from 15 residues. The V end lost 7 bases, the J end lost 2 bases, and 15 bases lay between the germline ends. Germline V gene sequence: CDR1 LNHDA, CDR2 SQIVND (reference sequence). Sequencing was performed on peripheral blood. V usage is TRBV19 and J usage is TRBJ1-5; the D gene is possibly TRBD1 (6 bases). This receptor was obtained from a man in his sixties with active or convalescent COVID-19. DNA of the CDR3: TGTGCCAGTAAGGGGGGGGCGGCGGGCAATCAGCCCCAGCATTTT. It codes for CASKGGAAGNQPQHF.